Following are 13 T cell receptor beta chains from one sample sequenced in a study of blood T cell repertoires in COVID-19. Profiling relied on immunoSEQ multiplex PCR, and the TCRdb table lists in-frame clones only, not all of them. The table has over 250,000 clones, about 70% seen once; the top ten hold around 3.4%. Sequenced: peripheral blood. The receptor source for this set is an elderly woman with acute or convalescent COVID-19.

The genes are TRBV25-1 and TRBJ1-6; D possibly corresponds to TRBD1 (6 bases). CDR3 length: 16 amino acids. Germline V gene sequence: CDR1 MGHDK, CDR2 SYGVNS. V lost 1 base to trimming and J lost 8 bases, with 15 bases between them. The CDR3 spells CASSESPRGAYSPLHF. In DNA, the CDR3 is TGTGCCAGCAGTGAATCCCCCCGGGGGGCTTATTCACCCCTCCACTTT.

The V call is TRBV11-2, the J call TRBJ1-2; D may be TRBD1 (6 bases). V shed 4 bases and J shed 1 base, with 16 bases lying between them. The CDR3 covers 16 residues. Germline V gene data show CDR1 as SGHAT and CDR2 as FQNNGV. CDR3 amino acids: CASSSTSGTLNYGYTF. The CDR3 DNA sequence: TGTGCCAGCAGCTCCACATCCGGGACACTTAACTATGGCTACACCTTC.

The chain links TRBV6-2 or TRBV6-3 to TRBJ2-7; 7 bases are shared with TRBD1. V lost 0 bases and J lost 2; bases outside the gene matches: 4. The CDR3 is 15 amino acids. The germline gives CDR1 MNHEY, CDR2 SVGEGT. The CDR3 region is CASSYSSGQTYEQYF. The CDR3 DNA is TGTGCCAGCAGTTACTCGTCGGGACAGACCTACGAGCAGTACTTC.

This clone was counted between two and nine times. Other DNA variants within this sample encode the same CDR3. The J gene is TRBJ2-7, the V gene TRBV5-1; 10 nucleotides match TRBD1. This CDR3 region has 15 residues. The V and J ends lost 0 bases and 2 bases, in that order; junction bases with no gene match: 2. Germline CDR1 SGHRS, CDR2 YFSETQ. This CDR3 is CASSLGGQGAYEQYF. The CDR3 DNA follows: TGCGCCAGCAGCTTGGGTGGACAGGGGGCCTACGAGCAGTACTTC.

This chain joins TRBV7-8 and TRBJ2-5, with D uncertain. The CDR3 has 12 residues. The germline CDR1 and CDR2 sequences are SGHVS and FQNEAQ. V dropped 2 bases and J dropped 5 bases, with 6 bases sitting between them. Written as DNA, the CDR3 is TGTGCCAGCAGCTTATACCGGGAGACCCAGTACTTC. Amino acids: CASSLYRETQYF.

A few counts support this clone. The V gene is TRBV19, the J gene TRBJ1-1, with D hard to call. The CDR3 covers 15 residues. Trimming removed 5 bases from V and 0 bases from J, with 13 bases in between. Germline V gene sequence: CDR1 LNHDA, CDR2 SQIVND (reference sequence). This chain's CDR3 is CASSPRHLMNTEAFF. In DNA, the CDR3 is TGTGCCAGTAGTCCTCGACACCTTATGAACACTGAAGCTTTCTTT.

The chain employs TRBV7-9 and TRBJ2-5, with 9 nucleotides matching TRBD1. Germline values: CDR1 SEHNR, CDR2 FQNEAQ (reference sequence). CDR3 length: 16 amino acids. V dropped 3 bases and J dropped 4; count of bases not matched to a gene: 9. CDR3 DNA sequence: TGTGCCAGCAGCTTGCGGACAGGGGAGTGGGGAGAGACCCAGTACTTC. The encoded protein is CASSLRTGEWGETQYF.

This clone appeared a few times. The CDR3 DNA sequence: TGCAGCGTTGAGGGTCAGGGAGGGGGTCCGGGTACTGAAGCTTTCTTT. This translates into CSVEGQGGGPGTEAFF. The chain has TRBV29-1 and TRBJ1-1; maybe TRBD1 (6 bases). Per the germline V gene, CDR1 is SQVTM and CDR2 is ANQGSEA. Trimming stripped 3 bases from V and 5 bases from J, with 22 bases between. The CDR3 totals 16 residues.

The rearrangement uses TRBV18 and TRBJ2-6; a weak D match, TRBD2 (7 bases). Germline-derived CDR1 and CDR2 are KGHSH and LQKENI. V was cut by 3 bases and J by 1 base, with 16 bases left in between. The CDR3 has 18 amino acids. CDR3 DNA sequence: TGTGCCAGCTCACCCCAAAGGGGGGGGGCTTCTGGGGCCAACGTCCTGACTTTC. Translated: CASSPQRGGASGANVLTF. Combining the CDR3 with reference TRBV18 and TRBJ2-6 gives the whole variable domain NAGVMQNPRHLVRRRGQEARLRCSPMKGHSHVYWYRQLPEEGLKFMVYLQKENIIDESGMPKERFSAEFPKEGPSILRIQQVVRGDSAAYFCASSPQRGGASGANVLTFGAGSRLTVL.

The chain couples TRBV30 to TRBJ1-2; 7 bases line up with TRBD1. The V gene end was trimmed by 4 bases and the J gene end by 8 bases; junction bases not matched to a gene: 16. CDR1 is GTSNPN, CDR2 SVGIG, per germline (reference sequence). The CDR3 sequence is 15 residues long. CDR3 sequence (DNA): TGTGCCTGGATGAGGGACAGACACCACACGGGGGGCTACACCTTC. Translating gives CAWMRDRHHTGGYTF.

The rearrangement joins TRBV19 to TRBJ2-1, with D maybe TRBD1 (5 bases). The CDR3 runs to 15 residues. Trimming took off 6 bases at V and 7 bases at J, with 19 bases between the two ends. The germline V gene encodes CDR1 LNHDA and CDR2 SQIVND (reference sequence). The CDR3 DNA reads TGTGCCAGTAGCCCGACCCCGCCAGGGCGGAATGAGCAGTTCTTC. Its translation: CASSPTPPGRNEQFF.

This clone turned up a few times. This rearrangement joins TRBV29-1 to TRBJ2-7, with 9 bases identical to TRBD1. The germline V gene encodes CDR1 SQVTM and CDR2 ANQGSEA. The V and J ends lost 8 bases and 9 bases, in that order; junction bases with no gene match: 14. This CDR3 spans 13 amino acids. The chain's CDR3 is CSTRSGTGSGQYF. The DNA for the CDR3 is TGCAGCACCCGGTCAGGGACAGGGTCGGGGCAGTACTTC.

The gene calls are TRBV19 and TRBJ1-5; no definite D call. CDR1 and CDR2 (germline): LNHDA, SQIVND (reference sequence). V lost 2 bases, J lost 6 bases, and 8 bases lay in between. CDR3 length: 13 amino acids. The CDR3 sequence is CASSITGSQPQHF. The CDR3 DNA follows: TGTGCCAGTAGTATAACGGGGAGTCAGCCCCAGCATTTT.